A single sample is the source of the 7 T cell receptor beta chains below, sequenced in a study of Ad26.COV2.S vaccination and SARS-CoV-2 variants. Only in-frame clones appear in the TCRdb table, and some are missing; sequencing was by immunoSEQ multiplex PCR. The sample carries 350,000 to 500,000 clones, roughly 88% recorded once. Treatment here: approximately 18 received Ad26.COV2.S at low or high dose, single or two shots; roughly 5 received placebo; per-sample allocation not given. Specimen acquisition occurred on day 63 following the initial vaccine or placebo injection. Specimen: peripheral blood, collected in a trial of Ad26.COV2.S vaccine versus placebo. These receptors all come from a person between 18 and 65 years old who received the Ad26.COV2.S COVID-19 vaccine or a placebo.

This rearrangement joins TRBV18 to TRBJ2-2; TRBD2 aligns across 9 bases. CDR3 length: 20 amino acids. Losses at the gene ends were 4 bases for V and 2 bases for J; bases not matched to a gene: 17. CDR1 is KGHSH, CDR2 LQKENI, per germline. The CDR3 reads CASSRPHGGLAHGNTGELFF. The DNA for the CDR3 is TGTGCCAGCTCACGCCCCCACGGGGGACTAGCTCATGGTAACACCGGGGAGCTGTTTTTT.

The chain joins TRBV7-8 to TRBJ1-4; D remains unclear. The germline V gene encodes CDR1 SGHVS and CDR2 FQNEAQ. CDR3 length: 15 amino acids. V was shortened by 1 base and J by 6 bases, with 12 bases between the two germline ends. CDR3 nucleotides: TGTGCCAGCAGCTTAGGGGCCGCCTTTGATGAAAAACTGTTTTTT. Its protein product is CASSLGAAFDEKLFF.

The genes are TRBV10-3 and TRBJ2-1; D may be TRBD2 (6 bases). Germline V gene data show CDR1 as ENHRY and CDR2 as SYGVKD. V was trimmed by 10 bases and J by 0 bases, leaving 16 bases between them. The CDR3 is 15 residues long. CDR3 coding DNA: TGTGCCACCCTACCAGTAGCGGACTCCTACAATGAGCAGTTCTTC. Protein product: CATLPVADSYNEQFF.

The chain recombines TRBV7-6 with TRBJ2-1, with a tentative D call TRBD2 (6 bases). The CDR3 sequence is 16 residues long. V was shortened by 1 base and J by 0 bases, with 10 bases between the two germline ends. Germline V CDR1 and CDR2: SGHVS, FNYEAQ. This CDR3 is CASSLEVAASYNEQFF. CDR3 DNA sequence: TGTGCCAGCAGCTTAGAGGTAGCGGCCTCCTACAATGAGCAGTTCTTC.

The V gene is TRBV5-5, the J gene TRBJ2-5; D might be TRBD2 (6 bases). The CDR3 contains 18 residues. V was trimmed by 4 bases and J by 2 bases, leaving 24 bases between them. Germline V CDR1 and CDR2: SGHKS, YYEKEE (reference sequence). The CDR3: CASSPFSAGKRRQETQYF. The CDR3 DNA is TGTGCCAGCAGCCCGTTTTCGGCGGGGAAAAGGCGACAAGAGACCCAGTACTTC.

The V gene is TRBV30, the J gene TRBJ1-5; no clear D. V shed 2 bases and J shed 5 bases, with 10 bases lying between them. CDR3 length: 13 residues. Germline V CDR1 and CDR2: GTSNPN, SVGIG (reference sequence). CDR3 sequence (DNA): TGTGCCTGGAGTTTGCAGTCCCATCAGCCCCAGCATTTT. This encodes CAWSLQSHQPQHF.

CDR3 bases: TGTGCCAGCAGCCAAAAAGCGGGACAGGTCTTAGTAGAGACCCAGTACTTC. Translated, it gives CASSQKAGQVLVETQYF. V gene TRBV14 combines with J gene TRBJ2-5, with a possible D match to TRBD1 (8 bases). The CDR3 covers 17 residues. The germline V gene has CDR1 SGHDN and CDR2 FVKESK. Trimming pared 2 bases from V and 4 bases from J, leaving 20 bases between.